This TCR beta chain was recovered during a study of glioma-infiltrating T cells. Study in general: Sequencing aimed for 4.5- to 10-fold coverage of about a million peripheral T cells.

The CDR3 sequence is 15 residues long. Germline V CDR1 and CDR2: SNHLY, FYNNEI. Amplification of TCR alpha and beta CDR3 regions from RNA used iRepertoire nested multiplex PCR. TCRdb re-called the multiplex PCR reads with MiXCR, one entry per CDR3 protein. The sample yields approximately 400,000 distinct CDR3 sequences, 41% seen once. As to this clonotype: The germline gene is not matched at one end of the junction; a read error may be the cause.

V usage is TRBV2 and J usage is TRBJ2-7; 8 nucleotides match TRBD1. This TCR was recovered from a human donor with low-grade glioma or glioblastoma, undergoing nonglioma brain surgery, or in good health (not recorded which). Specimen: glioma tissue, nonneoplastic brain tissue, or PBMCs (not recorded which). The CDR3 spells CARSGDRFRSNEQYF. As DNA, the CDR3 is TGTGCCAGAAGTGGGGACAGGTTCAGGTCCAACGAGCAGTACTTC.